This TCR beta chain was sequenced in a study of cytomegalovirus exposure and HLA in healthy donors. Across the whole study: Sequencing of about 179 million T cells in an earlier analysis found some 100 million unique TCR beta sequences. Study conclusions and caveats: Several of the most significant clusters appeared, in a later analysis, to be linked to common viral pathogens.

There are a few counts of this clone. Its specificity is not known. CDR1 and CDR2 (germline): MNHNS, SASEGT. The V end lost 6 bases, the J end lost 6 bases, and 9 bases lay between the germline ends. CDR3 length: 12 residues. Both 60 Vbeta primers and 13 Jbeta primers went into the PCR. In the original workflow: About 10 million of tens of millions of unique TCR beta chains were shared, per a later count. The data were produced by immunoSEQ multiplex PCR, yet TCRdb's version contains in-frame clones alone and is incomplete. From that table come the V and J calls and clone size; the DNA was used to work out D and trimming. The sample includes 120,000 to 150,000 clones, 75% to 90% of them seen just once.

V gene TRBV6-1 combines with J gene TRBJ1-5; D not resolved. This TCR derives from a woman under 40 in good health and CMV-seronegative. Specimen: PBMCs. CDR3 loop: CASSPTLQPQHF. DNA for the CDR3: TGTGCCAGCAGCCCGACTCTTCAGCCCCAGCATTTT.